The clone carrying this TCR beta chain appeared a few times. What it recognizes is unknown. Germline V gene lookup returns CDR1 MGHRA and CDR2 YSYEKL. V was pared by 0 bases and J by 5 bases, with 14 bases between. This CDR3 comprises 16 residues. Some clones are missing from TCRdb's copy, which holds only in-frame ones; the method was immunoSEQ multiplex PCR. The sample holds fewer than 400,000 clones, 67% seen once. The entry originates in a study of cytotoxic CD8 clonotypes in ibrutinib-treated CLL. Study-level findings and limits: Against age-matched healthy donors, baseline clonality ran higher and tracked circulating CD8+ T-cell counts.

This TCR came from a human donor with chronic lymphocytic leukemia. Sequenced here: PBMCs, sampled after 36 months of ibrutinib treatment. The V and J genes are TRBV4-1 and TRBJ1-5; D perhaps matches TRBD1 (6 bases). CDR3 in amino acids: CASSQDPRGGDQPQHF. In DNA, the CDR3 is TGCGCCAGCAGCCAAGATCCCAGGGGAGGGGATCAGCCCCAGCATTTT.